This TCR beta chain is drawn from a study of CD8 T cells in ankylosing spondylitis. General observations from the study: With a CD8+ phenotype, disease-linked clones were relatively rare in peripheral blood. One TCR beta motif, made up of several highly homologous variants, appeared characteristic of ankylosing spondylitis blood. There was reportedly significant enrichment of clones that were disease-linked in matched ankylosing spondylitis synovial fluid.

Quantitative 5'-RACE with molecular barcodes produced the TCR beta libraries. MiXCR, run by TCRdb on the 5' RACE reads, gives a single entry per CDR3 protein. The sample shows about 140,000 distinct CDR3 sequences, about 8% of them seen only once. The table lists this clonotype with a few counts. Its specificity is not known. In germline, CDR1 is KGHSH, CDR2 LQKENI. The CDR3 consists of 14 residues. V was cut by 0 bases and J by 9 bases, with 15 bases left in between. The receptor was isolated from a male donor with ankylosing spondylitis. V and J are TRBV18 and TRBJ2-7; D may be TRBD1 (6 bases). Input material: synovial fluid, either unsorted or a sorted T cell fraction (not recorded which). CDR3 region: CASSPPTGITRQYF. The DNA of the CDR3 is TGTGCCAGCTCACCACCGACAGGAATAACCCGGCAGTACTTC. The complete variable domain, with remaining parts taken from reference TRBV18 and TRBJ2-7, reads NAGVMQNPRHLVRRRGQEARLRCSPMKGHSHVYWYRQLPEEGLKFMVYLQKENIIDESGMPKERFSAEFPKEGPSILRIQQVVRGDSAAYFCASSPPTGITRQYFGPGTRLTVT.